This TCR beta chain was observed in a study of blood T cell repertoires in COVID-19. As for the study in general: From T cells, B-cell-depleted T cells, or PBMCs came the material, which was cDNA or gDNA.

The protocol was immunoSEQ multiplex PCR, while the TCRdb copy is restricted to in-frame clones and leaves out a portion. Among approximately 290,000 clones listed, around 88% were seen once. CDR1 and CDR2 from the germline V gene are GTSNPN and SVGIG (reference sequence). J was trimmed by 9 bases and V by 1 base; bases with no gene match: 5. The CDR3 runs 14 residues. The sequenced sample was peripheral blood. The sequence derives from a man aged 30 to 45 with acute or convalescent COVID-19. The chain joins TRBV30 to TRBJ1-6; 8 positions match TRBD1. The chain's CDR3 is CAWSGDRRISPLHF. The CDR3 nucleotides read TGTGCCTGGAGTGGGGACAGGCGGATTTCACCCCTCCACTTT.